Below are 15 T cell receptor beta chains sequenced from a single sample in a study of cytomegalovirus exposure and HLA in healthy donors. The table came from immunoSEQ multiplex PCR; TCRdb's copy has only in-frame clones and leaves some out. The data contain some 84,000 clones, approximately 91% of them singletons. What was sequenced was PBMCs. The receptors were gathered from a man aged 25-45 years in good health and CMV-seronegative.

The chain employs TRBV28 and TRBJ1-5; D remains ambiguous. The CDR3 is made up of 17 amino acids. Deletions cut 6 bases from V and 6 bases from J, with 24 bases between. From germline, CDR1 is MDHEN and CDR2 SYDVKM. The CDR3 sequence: CASRSQLTGLSVQPQHF. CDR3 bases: TGTGCCAGCAGATCCCAACTGACCGGGTTGAGTGTTCAGCCCCAGCATTTT.

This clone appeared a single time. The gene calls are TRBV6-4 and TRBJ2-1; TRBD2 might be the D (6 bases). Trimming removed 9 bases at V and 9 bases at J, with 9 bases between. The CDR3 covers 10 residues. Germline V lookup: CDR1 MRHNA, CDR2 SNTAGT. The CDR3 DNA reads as TGTGCCAGGACTAGTCTTGAGCAGTTCTTC. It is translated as CARTSLEQFF.

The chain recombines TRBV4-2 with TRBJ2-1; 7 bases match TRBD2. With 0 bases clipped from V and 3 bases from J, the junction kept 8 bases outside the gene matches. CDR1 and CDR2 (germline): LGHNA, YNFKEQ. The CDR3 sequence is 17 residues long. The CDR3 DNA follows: TGTGCCAGCAGCCAAGATTCCCCTAGCGGTGTCTACAATGAGCAGTTCTTC. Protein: CASSQDSPSGVYNEQFF.

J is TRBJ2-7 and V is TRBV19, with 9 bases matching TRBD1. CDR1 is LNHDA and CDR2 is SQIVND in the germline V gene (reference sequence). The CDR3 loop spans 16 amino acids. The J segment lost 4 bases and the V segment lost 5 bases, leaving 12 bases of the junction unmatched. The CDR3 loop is CASSPPGQGERYEQYF. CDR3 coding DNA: TGTGCCAGTAGTCCACCGGGACAGGGTGAGAGGTACGAGCAGTACTTC.

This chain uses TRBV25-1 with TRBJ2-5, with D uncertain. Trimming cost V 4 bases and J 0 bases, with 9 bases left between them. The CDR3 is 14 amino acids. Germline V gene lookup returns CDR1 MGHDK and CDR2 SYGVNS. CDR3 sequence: CASSVWANQETQYF. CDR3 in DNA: TGTGCCAGCAGTGTGTGGGCCAACCAAGAGACCCAGTACTTC.

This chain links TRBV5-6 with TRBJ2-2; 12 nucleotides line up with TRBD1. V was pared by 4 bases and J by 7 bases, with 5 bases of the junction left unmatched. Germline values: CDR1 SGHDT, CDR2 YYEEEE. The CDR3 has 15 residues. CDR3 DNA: TGTGCCAGCAGCCGGGGACAGGGGGCGGTCGGGGAGCTGTTTTTT. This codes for CASSRGQGAVGELFF.

CDR3 protein: CASSSQGLGARSEQYF. The CDR3 nucleotides are TGTGCCAGCAGCTCCCAGGGACTAGGGGCGCGGAGCGAGCAGTACTTC. The chain uses TRBV9 and TRBJ2-7; 8 bases line up with TRBD2. V dropped 4 bases and J dropped 6; count of bases not matched to a gene: 15. CDR3 length: 16 amino acids. CDR1 SGDLS and CDR2 YYNGEE come from the germline V gene.

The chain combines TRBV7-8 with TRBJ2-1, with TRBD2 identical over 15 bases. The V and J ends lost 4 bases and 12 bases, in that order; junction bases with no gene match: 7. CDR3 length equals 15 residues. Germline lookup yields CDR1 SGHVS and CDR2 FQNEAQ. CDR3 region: CASSSGTSGGPRQFF. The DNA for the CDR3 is TGTGCCAGCAGCTCCGGGACTAGCGGGGGGCCCCGGCAGTTCTTC.

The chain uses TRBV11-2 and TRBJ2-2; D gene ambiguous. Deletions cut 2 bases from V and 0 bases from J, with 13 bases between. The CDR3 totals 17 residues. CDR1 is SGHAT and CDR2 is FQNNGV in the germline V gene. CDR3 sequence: CASSLSTPHANTGELFF. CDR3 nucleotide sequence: TGTGCCAGCAGCTTATCGACACCTCACGCGAACACCGGGGAGCTGTTTTTT.

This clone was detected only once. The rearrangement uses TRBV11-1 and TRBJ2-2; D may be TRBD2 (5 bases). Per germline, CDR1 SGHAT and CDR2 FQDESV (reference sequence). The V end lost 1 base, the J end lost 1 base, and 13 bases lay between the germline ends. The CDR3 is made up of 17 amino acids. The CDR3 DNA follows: TGTGCCAGCAGCTTAGAGCGGCTAGTCCGGAACACCGGGGAGCTGTTTTTT. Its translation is CASSLERLVRNTGELFF.

The CDR3 DNA reads TGTGCCAGCAGCCGTTGGAGGGGGGGAGGAGGCGATGAGCAGTTCTTC. It encodes CASSRWRGGGGDEQFF. This chain links TRBV7-2 with TRBJ2-1; D may be TRBD2 (7 bases). Trimming stripped 5 bases from V and 8 bases from J, with 22 bases between. The CDR3 is 16 residues long. CDR1 and CDR2 from the germline V gene are SGHTA and FQGNSA.

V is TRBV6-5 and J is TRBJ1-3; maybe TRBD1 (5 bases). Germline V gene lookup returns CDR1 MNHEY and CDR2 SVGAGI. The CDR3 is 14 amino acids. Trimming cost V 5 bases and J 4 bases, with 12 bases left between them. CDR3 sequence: CASSDSLWGNTIYF. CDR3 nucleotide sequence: TGTGCCAGCAGTGACAGTCTGTGGGGAAACACCATATATTTT.

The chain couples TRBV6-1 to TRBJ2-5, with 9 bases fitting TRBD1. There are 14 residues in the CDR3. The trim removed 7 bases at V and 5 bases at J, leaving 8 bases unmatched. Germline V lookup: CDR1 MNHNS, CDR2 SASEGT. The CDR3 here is CASTWDREGETQYF. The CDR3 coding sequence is TGTGCCAGCACATGGGACAGGGAAGGGGAGACCCAGTACTTC.

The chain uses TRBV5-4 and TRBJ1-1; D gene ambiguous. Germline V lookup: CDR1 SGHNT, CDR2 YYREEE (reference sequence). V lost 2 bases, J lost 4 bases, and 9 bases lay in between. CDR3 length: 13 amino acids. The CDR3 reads CASSFYTSTEAFF. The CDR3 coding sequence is TGTGCCAGCAGCTTTTACACTAGCACTGAAGCTTTCTTT. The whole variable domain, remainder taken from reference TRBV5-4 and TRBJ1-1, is ETGVTQSPTHLIKTRGQQVTLRCSSQSGHNTVSWYQQALGQGPQFIFQYYREEENGRGNFPPRFSGLQFPNYSSELNVNALELDDSALYLCASSFYTSTEAFFGQGTRLTVV.

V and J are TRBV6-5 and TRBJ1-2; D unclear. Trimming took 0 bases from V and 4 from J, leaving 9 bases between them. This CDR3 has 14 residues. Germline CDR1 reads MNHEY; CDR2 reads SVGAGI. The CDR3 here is CASSYSGNGYGYTF. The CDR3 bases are TGTGCCAGCAGTTACTCCGGGAATGGCTATGGCTACACCTTC.